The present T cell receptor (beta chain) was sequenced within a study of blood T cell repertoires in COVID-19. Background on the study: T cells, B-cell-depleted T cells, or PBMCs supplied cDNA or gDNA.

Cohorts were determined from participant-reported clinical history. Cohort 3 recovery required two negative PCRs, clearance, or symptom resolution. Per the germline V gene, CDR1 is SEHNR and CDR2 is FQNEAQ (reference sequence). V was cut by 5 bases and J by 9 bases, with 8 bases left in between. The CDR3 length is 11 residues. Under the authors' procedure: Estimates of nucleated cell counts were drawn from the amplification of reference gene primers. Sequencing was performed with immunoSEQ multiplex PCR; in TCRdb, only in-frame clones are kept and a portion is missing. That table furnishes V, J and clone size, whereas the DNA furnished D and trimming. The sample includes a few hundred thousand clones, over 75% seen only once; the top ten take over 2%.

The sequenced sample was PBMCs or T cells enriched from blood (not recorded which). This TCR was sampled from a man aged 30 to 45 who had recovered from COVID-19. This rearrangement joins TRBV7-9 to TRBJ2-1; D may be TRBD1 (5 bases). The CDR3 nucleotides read TGTGCCAGCAGCCTGACAGTTGAGCAGTTCTTC. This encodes CASSLTVEQFF.